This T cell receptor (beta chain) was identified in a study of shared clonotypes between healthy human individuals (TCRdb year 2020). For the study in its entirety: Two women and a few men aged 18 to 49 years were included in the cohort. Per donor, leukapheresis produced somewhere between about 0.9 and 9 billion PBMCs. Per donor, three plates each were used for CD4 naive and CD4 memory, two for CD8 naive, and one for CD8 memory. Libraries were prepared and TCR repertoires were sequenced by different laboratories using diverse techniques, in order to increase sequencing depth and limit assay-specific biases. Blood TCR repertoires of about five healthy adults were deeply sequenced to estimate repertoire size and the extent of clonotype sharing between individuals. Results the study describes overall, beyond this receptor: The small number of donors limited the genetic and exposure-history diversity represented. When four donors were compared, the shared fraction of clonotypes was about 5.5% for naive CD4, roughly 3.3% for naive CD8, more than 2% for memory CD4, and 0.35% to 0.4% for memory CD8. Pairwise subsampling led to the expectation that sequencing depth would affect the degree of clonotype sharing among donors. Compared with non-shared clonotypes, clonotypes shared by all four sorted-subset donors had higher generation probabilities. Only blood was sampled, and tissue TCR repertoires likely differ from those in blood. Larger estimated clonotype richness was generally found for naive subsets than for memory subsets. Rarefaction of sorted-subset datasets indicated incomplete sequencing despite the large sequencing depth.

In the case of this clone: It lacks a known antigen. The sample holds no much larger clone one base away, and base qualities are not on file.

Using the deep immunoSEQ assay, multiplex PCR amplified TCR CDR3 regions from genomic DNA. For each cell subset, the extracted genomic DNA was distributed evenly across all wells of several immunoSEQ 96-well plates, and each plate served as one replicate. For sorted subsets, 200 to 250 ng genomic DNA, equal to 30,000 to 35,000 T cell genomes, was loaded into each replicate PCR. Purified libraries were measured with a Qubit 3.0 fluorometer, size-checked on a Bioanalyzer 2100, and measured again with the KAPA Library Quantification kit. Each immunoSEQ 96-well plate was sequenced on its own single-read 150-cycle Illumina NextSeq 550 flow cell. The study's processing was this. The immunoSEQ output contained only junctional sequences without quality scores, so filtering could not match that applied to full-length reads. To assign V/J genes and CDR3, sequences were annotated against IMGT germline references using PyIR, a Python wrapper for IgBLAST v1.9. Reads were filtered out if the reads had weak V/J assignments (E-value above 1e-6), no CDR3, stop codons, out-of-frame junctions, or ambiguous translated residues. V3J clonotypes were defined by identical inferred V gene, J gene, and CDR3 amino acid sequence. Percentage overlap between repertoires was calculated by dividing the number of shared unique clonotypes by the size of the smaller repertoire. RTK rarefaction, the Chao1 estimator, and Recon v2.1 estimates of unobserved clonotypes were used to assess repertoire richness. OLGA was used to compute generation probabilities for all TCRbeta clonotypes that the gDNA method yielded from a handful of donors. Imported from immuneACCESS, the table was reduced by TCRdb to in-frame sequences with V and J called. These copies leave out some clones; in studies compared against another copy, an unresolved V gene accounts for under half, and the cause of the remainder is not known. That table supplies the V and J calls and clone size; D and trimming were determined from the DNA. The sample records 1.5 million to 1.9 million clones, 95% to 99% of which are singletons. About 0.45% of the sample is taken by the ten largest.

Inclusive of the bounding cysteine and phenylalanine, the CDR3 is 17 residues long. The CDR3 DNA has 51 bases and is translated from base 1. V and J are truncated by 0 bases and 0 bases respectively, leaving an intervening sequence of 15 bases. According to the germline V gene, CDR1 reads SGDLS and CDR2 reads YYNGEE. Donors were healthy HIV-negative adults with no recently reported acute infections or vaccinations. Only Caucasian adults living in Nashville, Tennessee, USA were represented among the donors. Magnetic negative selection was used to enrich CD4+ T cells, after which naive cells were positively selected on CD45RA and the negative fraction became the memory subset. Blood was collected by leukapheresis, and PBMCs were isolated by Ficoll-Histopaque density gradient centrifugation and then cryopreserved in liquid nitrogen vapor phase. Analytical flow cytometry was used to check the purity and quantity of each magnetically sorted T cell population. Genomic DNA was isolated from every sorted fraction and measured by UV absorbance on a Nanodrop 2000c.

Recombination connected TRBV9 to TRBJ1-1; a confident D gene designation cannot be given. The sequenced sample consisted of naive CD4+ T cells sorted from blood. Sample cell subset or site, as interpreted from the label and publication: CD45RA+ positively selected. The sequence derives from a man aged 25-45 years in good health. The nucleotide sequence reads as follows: TGTGCCAGCAGCGTAGGTGTCTCGCGGGGATTGAACACTGAAGCTTTCTTT. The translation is CASSVGVSRGLNTEAFF.